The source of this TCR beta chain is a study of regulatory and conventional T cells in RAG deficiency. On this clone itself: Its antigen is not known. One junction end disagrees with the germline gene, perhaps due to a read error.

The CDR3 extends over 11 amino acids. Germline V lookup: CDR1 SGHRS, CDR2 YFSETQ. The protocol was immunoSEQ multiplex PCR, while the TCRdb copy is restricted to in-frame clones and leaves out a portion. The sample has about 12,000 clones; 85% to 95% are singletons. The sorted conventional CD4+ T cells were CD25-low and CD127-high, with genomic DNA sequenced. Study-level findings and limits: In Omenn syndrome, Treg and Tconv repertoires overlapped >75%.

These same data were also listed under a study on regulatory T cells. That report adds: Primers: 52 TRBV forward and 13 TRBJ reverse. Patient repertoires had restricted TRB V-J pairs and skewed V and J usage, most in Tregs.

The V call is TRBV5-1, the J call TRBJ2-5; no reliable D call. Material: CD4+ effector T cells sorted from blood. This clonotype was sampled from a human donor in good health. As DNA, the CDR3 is TGCGCCAGCGGCTTAACGCGGACCCAGTACTTC. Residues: CASGLTRTQYF.